The rows below give T cell receptor beta chains drawn from one sample of a study of patients and donors after allogeneic stem cell transplantation. TCRdb re-analysed the RT-PCR reads in MiXCR, keeping a single row per CDR3 protein. The repertoire has roughly 200,000 distinct CDR3 sequences, roughly 40% of them found once; the top ten carry about 35%. Sequencing used blood, either unsorted or a sorted T cell fraction (not recorded which). These receptor sequences come from a human donor who was either an allogeneic HSCT recipient or a stem cell or donor lymphocyte infusion donor (not recorded which). It is not recorded whose cells these are; they may come from a transplant donor. Each CDR3 is given with its conserved first and last residue. The D gene is left open where the match is weak. Only part of the rows carry a size: once, few, many, or a class if the clone is expanded.

-,-,TRBV14,TRBJ2-7,TGTGCCAGCAGCGCGCGGGACACTTTCTACGAGCAGTACTTC,CASSARDTFYEQYF
once,TRBD1,TRBV9,TRBJ2-7,TGTGCCAGCAGCGAGGGACAGGGGGACCCCTACGAGCAGTACTTC,CASSEGQGDPYEQYF
few,-,TRBV5-1,TRBJ2-2,TGCGCCAGCGGAAGGGACGCCATCACCGGGGAGCTGTTTTTT,CASGRDAITGELFF
few,TRBD1,TRBV11-2,TRBJ2-5,TGTGCCAGCAGCTTACACAGGGGCGAGGAGACCCAGTACTTC,CASSLHRGEETQYF
-,-,TRBV18,TRBJ2-7,TGTGCCAGCTCACCCCAGGGGAACGACGAGCAGTACTTC,CASSPQGNDEQYF
-,TRBD2,TRBV9,TRBJ2-1,TGTGCCAGCCCTACTAGCGGGAGACGAAATGAGCAGTTCTTC,CASPTSGRRNEQFF
-,TRBD2,TRBV27,TRBJ2-3,TGTGCCAGCAGTCGGACTAGCTATAGCACAGATACGCAGTATTTT,CASSRTSYSTDTQYF
-,TRBD1,TRBV12-3/TRBV12-4,TRBJ1-2,TGTGCCAGCAGTTTATTTGGGACAGGGGTATATGGCTACACCTTC,CASSLFGTGVYGYTF
-,-,TRBV7-6,TRBJ1-4,TGTGCCAGCAGCTTATCGGCCGGCTGGAATGAAAAACTGTTTTTT,CASSLSAGWNEKLFF
once,TRBD1,TRBV24-1,TRBJ2-2,TGTGCCACCAGTGATATCCGGGACAGTTTCACCGGGGAGCTGTTTTTT,CATSDIRDSFTGELFF
-,-,TRBV25-1,TRBJ2-7,TGTGCCAGCACGAGGGGCTACGAGCAGTACTTC,CASTRGYEQYF
-,-,TRBV28,TRBJ2-2,TGTGCCAGCAGTTTTCGTCAGAACACCGGGGAGCTGTTTTTT,CASSFRQNTGELFF
few,-,TRBV12-3/TRBV12-4,TRBJ2-1,TGTGCCAGCAGTTTGGGGCCAAGCTCCTACAATGAGCAGTTCTTC,CASSLGPSSYNEQFF
few,-,TRBV4-2,TRBJ2-1,TGTGCCAGCAGCCAAGTACAGAGCTACAATGAGCAGTTCTTC,CASSQVQSYNEQFF
-,-,TRBV12-3/TRBV12-4,TRBJ2-5,TGTGCCAGCAGTTTTGGACGGTGGGCTGAGACAGATCAAGAGACCCAGTACTTC,CASSFGRWAETDQETQYF
few,-,TRBV24-1,TRBJ1-2,TGTGCCACCAGTGACCGAAGGTTTGGCTACACCTTC,CATSDRRFGYTF
-,TRBD2,TRBV3-1,TRBJ2-5,TGTGCCAGCAGCCGCGGACTAGCGGGAACTCAGGAGACCCAGTACTTC,CASSRGLAGTQETQYF
-,-,TRBV6-5,TRBJ1-1,TGTGCCAGCAGTTGGGATGCGTGGAACACTGAAGCTTTCTTT,CASSWDAWNTEAFF
-,-,TRBV6-2/TRBV6-3,TRBJ1-4,TGTGCCAGCAGTTACGGGAAGGGAAGGAAGGTTAACCGAGGGGAAAAACTGTTTTTT,CASSYGKGRKVNRGEKLFF
-,-,TRBV29-1,TRBJ2-3,TGCAGCGTTGAAGTGAGTAGGGGACTCAACCCAGATACGCAGTATTTT,CSVEVSRGLNPDTQYF
-,TRBD2,TRBV6-2/TRBV6-3,TRBJ2-7,TGTGCCAGCAGTTACTCTGGGGCGGGAGACTACGAGCAGTACTTC,CASSYSGAGDYEQYF
-,-,TRBV7-6,TRBJ2-5,TGTGCCAGCAGTCACCTCGGCCCGGGGAGAACCCAATACTTC,CASSHLGPGRTQYF
-,TRBD1,TRBV6-2/TRBV6-3,TRBJ1-5,TGTGCCAGCAGTTGGAACAGGGGAAGCGGTCAGCCCCAGCATTTT,CASSWNRGSGQPQHF
-,TRBD1,TRBV9,TRBJ1-4,TGTGCCAGCAGCGTTTGGGACAGCTCTAATGAAAAACTGTTTTTT,CASSVWDSSNEKLFF
-,TRBD1,TRBV12-3/TRBV12-4,TRBJ2-5,TGTGCCAGCAGCGGGACAGATCAAGGCGAGACCCAGTACTTC,CASSGTDQGETQYF
-,-,TRBV2,TRBJ1-1,TGTGCCAGCAGTGTAACAGGGAAGAACACTGAAGCTTTCTTT,CASSVTGKNTEAFF
-,-,TRBV7-2,TRBJ1-6,TGTGCCAGCGCTGGACCCGCACTTATCTCCTATAATTCACCCCTCCACTTT,CASAGPALISYNSPLHF
-,-,TRBV9,TRBJ1-1,TGTGCCAGCAGCCCCCGGGCCCGGAACACTGAAGCTTTCTTT,CASSPRARNTEAFF
few,TRBD1,TRBV15,TRBJ2-4,TGTGCCACCAGCGGGCGGGACAGGGTAAATTTTGACATTCAGTACTTC,CATSGRDRVNFDIQYF
-,TRBD1,TRBV5-1,TRBJ2-7,TGCGCCAGTCGACAGGGGACCTACGAGCAGTACTTC,CASRQGTYEQYF
few,TRBD2,TRBV12-3/TRBV12-4,TRBJ2-2,TGTGCCAGCGTCACTAGCGCCGGGGAGCTGTTTTTT,CASVTSAGELFF
-,TRBD1,TRBV5-4,TRBJ1-5,TGTGCCAGCAGCTTGGCAGGGGGGGATCAGCCCCAGCATTTT,CASSLAGGDQPQHF
few,-,TRBV7-8,TRBJ1-1,TGTGCCAGCAGCTTTGGATCGAGTGGGAACACTGAAGCTTTCTTT,CASSFGSSGNTEAFF
few,-,TRBV29-1,TRBJ1-2,TGCAGCGTTGTATCCTCGGGGGTTGATGGCTACACCTTC,CSVVSSGVDGYTF
-,TRBD1,TRBV2,TRBJ1-5,TGTGCCAGCGGGACAGGGCATCAGAAAAGCAATCAGCCCCAGCATTTT,CASGTGHQKSNQPQHF
-,TRBD2,TRBV3-1,TRBJ2-3,TGTGCCAGCAGCCAAGTGGCTAGCGGGAGTCCAACAGATACGCAGTATTTT,CASSQVASGSPTDTQYF
once,-,TRBV5-6,TRBJ1-3,TGTGCCAGCAGTAAAGGACCGCTATCTGGAAACACCATATATTTT,CASSKGPLSGNTIYF
-,-,TRBV27,TRBJ2-7,TGTGCCAGCCACCCGGGACACGGCTACGAGCAGTACTTC,CASHPGHGYEQYF
-,-,TRBV28,TRBJ2-7,TGTGCCAGCAGTTCACCTGTCAGCTACGAGCAGTACTTC,CASSSPVSYEQYF
-,-,TRBV6-2/TRBV6-3,TRBJ2-5,TGTGCCAGCAGTTACTGGGAGCTACAAGAGACCCAGTACTTC,CASSYWELQETQYF
-,-,TRBV7-2,TRBJ1-3,TGTGCCAGCAGCTTAATCTCAGGCTCTGGAAACACCATATATTTT,CASSLISGSGNTIYF
-,-,TRBV28,TRBJ2-5,TGTGCCAGCAGTTTCCCCCCGGGGCGGGGGACCCAGTACTTC,CASSFPPGRGTQYF
-,-,TRBV3-1,TRBJ2-7,TGTGCCAGCAGCCAAGGCGACTACTCCTACGAGCAGTACTTC,CASSQGDYSYEQYF
-,-,TRBV24-1,TRBJ2-2,TGTGCCACCAGTGACTCCAAGAACACCGGGGAGCTGTTTTTT,CATSDSKNTGELFF
few,TRBD1,TRBV12-3/TRBV12-4,TRBJ1-4,TGTGCCAGCAGTCCGGGTCGACAGGGACGGGTAGGGCTTGAAAAACTGTTTTTT,CASSPGRQGRVGLEKLFF
-,TRBD2,TRBV19,TRBJ2-1,TGTGCCAGTAGTATAGATCTAGCGGGGGGGAGCTCCTACAATGAGCAGTTCTTC,CASSIDLAGGSSYNEQFF
-,-,TRBV5-4,TRBJ2-7,TGTGCCAGCAGCTTGGGAAGGGACCGAAGGCCCTACGAGCAGTACTTC,CASSLGRDRRPYEQYF
few,-,TRBV24-1,TRBJ1-1,TGTGCCGCATACTCAGTAACGGGGCGGGGCACTGAAGCTTTCTTT,CAAYSVTGRGTEAFF
-,TRBD2,TRBV4-1,TRBJ2-3,TGCGCCAGCAGCCTGTCAGAGCGGGACTATAGAGATACGCAGTATTTT,CASSLSERDYRDTQYF
-,-,TRBV6-5,TRBJ2-7,TGTGCCAGCAGTTACTCGGGGCAACCCTACGAGCAGTACTTC,CASSYSGQPYEQYF
few,-,TRBV24-1,TRBJ1-5,TGTGCCACCAGCCCAGGGCTCAATCAGCCCCAGCATTTT,CATSPGLNQPQHF
-,-,TRBV7-9,TRBJ2-1,TGTGCCAGCAGCGGACAGCAACAGAGGGTAGGAGACAATGAGCAGTTCTTC,CASSGQQQRVGDNEQFF
-,-,TRBV29-1,TRBJ2-1,TGCAGCGTTGAACCTACAGCTATAGGCGGGGCCTACAATGAGCAGTTCTTC,CSVEPTAIGGAYNEQFF
-,-,TRBV29-1,TRBJ1-2,TGCAGCGTTCCCTACGGAGACGTCTCCGGCTACACCTTC,CSVPYGDVSGYTF
-,TRBD1,TRBV7-2,TRBJ2-3,TGTGCCAGCAGCCCCGGGACAGGTTACTCAGATACGCAGTATTTT,CASSPGTGYSDTQYF